This is a list of T cell receptor beta chains from one sample in a study of shared clonotypes between healthy human individuals. TCRdb keeps only in-frame clones here, not all; method: immunoSEQ multiplex PCR. The sample consists of approximately 1.5 million clones, 98% to 99% of them appearing once. Source material: naive CD4+ T cells sorted from blood. The source of these receptors is a man younger than 45 in good health. CDR3s include the opening cysteine and the closing phenylalanine or tryptophan. D genes are given only for firm matches.

d_call | j_call | cdr3_length | v_call | cdr3_nt | cdr3_aa
TRBD1 | TRBJ1-5 | 13 | TRBV6-1 | TGTGCCAGTGCAACAGGGGGCGAGCAGCCCCAGCATTTT | CASATGGEQPQHF
- | TRBJ1-2 | 12 | TRBV5-1 | TGCGCCAGCACTTCCGGGGGCGGTGGCTACACCTTC | CASTSGGGGYTF
TRBD2 | TRBJ2-1 | 16 | TRBV18 | TGTGCCAGCTCACTAACCCCACCGGGAGGCTGGAATGAGCAGTTCTTC | CASSLTPPGGWNEQFF
TRBD2 | TRBJ2-1 | 18 | TRBV30 | TGTGCCTGGAGTGTTGGACTAGCGGGAGTAAGTTCCTACAATGAGCAGTTCTTC | CAWSVGLAGVSSYNEQFF
- | TRBJ2-1 | 16 | TRBV5-1 | TGCGCCAGCAGCTTGGTGGCGGAGAGCTCCTACAATGAGCAGTTCTTC | CASSLVAESSYNEQFF
TRBD2 | TRBJ2-7 | 15 | TRBV27 | TGTGCCAGCAGGATTTCCGGACTAGCGGGAGGGAAACCGTACTTC | CASRISGLAGGKPYF
TRBD1 | TRBJ1-5 | 20 | TRBV27 | TGTGCCAGCAGTTCAACCCGCCCGGACAGGGCGAAGTTCGATAGGAAGCCCCAGCATTTT | CASSSTRPDRAKFDRKPQHF
- | TRBJ2-1 | 16 | TRBV11-2 | TGTGCCAGCAGCTTAGCGTCCTCACCCTCCTACAATGAGCAGTTCTTC | CASSLASSPSYNEQFF
- | TRBJ2-5 | 15 | TRBV5-1 | TGCGCCAGCAGCTCCGCCGGGTTATCCCAAGAGACCCAGTACTTC | CASSSAGLSQETQYF
- | TRBJ2-2 | 13 | TRBV27 | TGTGCCAGCAGATCCGGACCTACCGGGGAGCTGTTTTTT | CASRSGPTGELFF
- | TRBJ2-7 | 14 | TRBV5-1 | TGCGCCAGCAGCTTGGCCATGCCTGACTACGAGCAGTACTTC | CASSLAMPDYEQYF
- | TRBJ1-1 | 13 | TRBV4-1 | TGCGCCAGCAGCCACCCCTTGAACACTGAAGCTTTCTTT | CASSHPLNTEAFF
- | TRBJ1-5 | 14 | TRBV18 | TGTGCCAGCTCACCGGGGCCCAGCAATCAGCCCCAGCATTTT | CASSPGPSNQPQHF
- | TRBJ1-2 | 16 | TRBV5-6 | TGTGCCAGCAGCTTGGCCTCAAGGACGGGCCCCTATGGCTACACCTTC | CASSLASRTGPYGYTF
- | TRBJ2-7 | 14 | TRBV4-2 | TGTGCCAGCAGCCAAGATTTAGCGGCCTACGAGCAGTACTTC | CASSQDLAAYEQYF